The 19 T cell receptor beta chains reported below all come from one sample, sequenced in a study of technical replicates of blood from several donors. The repertoire was sequenced with immunoSEQ multiplex PCR; TCRdb's copy has only in-frame clones and lacks some. The sample includes nearly 80,000 clones, 95% to 98% of them seen just once. The sample was T cells isolated from PBMCs. The receptors stem from a human donor in good health.

Here the CDR3 reads CASSLFGLAETQYF. CDR3 in DNA: TGTGCCAGCAGCTTATTTGGGCTAGCAGAGACCCAGTACTTC. This chain links TRBV7-2 with TRBJ2-5; D perhaps matches TRBD2 (5 bases). The CDR3 is 14 residues long. Germline CDR1 SGHTA, CDR2 FQGNSA. V gave up 2 bases and J gave up 4 bases, with 11 bases separating them.

V gene TRBV6-5 combines with J gene TRBJ2-5; TRBD2 agrees at 9 bases. This CDR3 comprises 16 residues. Germline values: CDR1 MNHEY, CDR2 SVGAGI. V shed 2 bases and J 2 bases; nucleotides not matched to a gene: 6. Written as DNA, the CDR3 is TGTGCCAGCAGTTACATCTCGGCGGGAGGGCAAGAGACCCAGTACTTC. This translates into CASSYISAGGQETQYF.

This clone was detected only once. The gene calls are TRBV7-2 and TRBJ1-5, with TRBD1 as a possible D gene (6 bases). V was shortened by 5 bases and J by 4 bases, with 9 bases between the two germline ends. The length of the CDR3 is 13 residues. Germline V gene sequence: CDR1 SGHTA, CDR2 FQGNSA. CDR3 bases: TGTGCCAGCAGCGCAACAGGGAATCAGCCCCAGCATTTT. This gives the protein CASSATGNQPQHF. The full variable domain, rest sourced from reference TRBV7-2 and TRBJ1-5, is GAGVSQSPSNKVTEKGKDVELRCDPISGHTALYWYRQSLGQGLEFLIYFQGNSAPDKSGLPSDRFSAERTGGSVSTLTIQRTQQEDSAVYLCASSATGNQPQHFGDGTRLSIL.

The chain joins TRBV6-1 to TRBJ2-7; D ambiguous. Between the trimmed V and J ends, which lost 3 bases and 5 bases, there was a span of 11 bases. CDR1 MNHNS and CDR2 SASEGT come from the germline V gene. The CDR3 runs 13 residues. CDR3 DNA sequence: TGTGCCAGCAGTGACTCTATCGCCCACGAGCAGTACTTC. It is translated as CASSDSIAHEQYF.

The rearrangement links TRBV7-3 to TRBJ2-1, with 9 bases that match TRBD2. Per germline, CDR1 SGHTA and CDR2 FQGTGA. This CDR3 spans 14 amino acids. The trim removed 5 bases at V and 6 bases at J, leaving 5 bases unmatched. The DNA for the CDR3 is TGTGCCAGCAGCCCGGGACTAGCAACCAATGAGCAGTTCTTC. Protein: CASSPGLATNEQFF.

The gene calls are TRBV30 and TRBJ2-1, with D possibly matching TRBD2 (5 bases). V was cut by 2 bases and J by 10 bases, with 9 bases left in between. The CDR3 length is 11 residues. In germline, CDR1 is GTSNPN, CDR2 SVGIG (reference sequence). The CDR3 reads CAWSMASEQFF. The CDR3 region has the DNA TGTGCCTGGAGTATGGCTAGCGAGCAGTTCTTC.

This clone was recorded only once. The chain couples TRBV2 to TRBJ2-7; TRBD1 is a possible D gene (5 bases). The CDR3 is 12 amino acids. Germline V gene sequence: CDR1 SNHLY, CDR2 FYNNEI. V dropped 3 bases and J dropped 3 bases, with 6 bases sitting between them. CDR3 region: CASSDRVYEQYF. The CDR3 region has the DNA TGTGCCAGCAGTGACAGGGTCTACGAGCAGTACTTC.

The chain links TRBV14 to TRBJ2-7; TRBD1 matches at 9 bases. In germline, CDR1 is SGHDN, CDR2 FVKESK. The ends lost 8 bases at V and 1 base at J; junction bases unmatched: 9. This CDR3 comprises 15 residues. The DNA for the CDR3 is TGTGCCAGCCAAGATTCCGGACAGGGGTCCTACGAGCAGTACTTC. It yields the protein CASQDSGQGSYEQYF.

This chain joins TRBV6-1 and TRBJ2-1; 11 bases fit TRBD1. J lost 5 bases, V lost 4 bases, and 4 bases had no gene match. This CDR3 region has 15 residues. Per germline, CDR1 MNHNS and CDR2 SASEGT. The CDR3 DNA follows: TGTGCCAGCAGTGCTGGGACAGGGGGAAACAATGAGCAGTTCTTC. It specifies CASSAGTGGNNEQFF.

V is TRBV6-6 and J is TRBJ1-2, with TRBD1 matching 9 bases. The CDR3 loop spans 14 amino acids. V lost 6 bases to trimming and J lost 5 bases; unmatched junction nucleotides: 7. Germline CDR1 and CDR2: MNHNY and SVGAGI (reference sequence). CDR3 nucleotides: TGTGCCAGCAGGTCCCTGACAGGGGGGTATGGCTACACCTTC. It is translated as CASRSLTGGYGYTF.

This clone was seen once. The J gene is TRBJ1-4, the V gene TRBV30; a weak D match, TRBD1 (6 bases). V shed 3 bases and J shed 0 bases, with 8 bases lying between them. The germline gives CDR1 GTSNPN, CDR2 SVGIG (reference sequence). The CDR3 loop spans 14 amino acids. CDR3 coding DNA: TGTGCCTGGAGGCACAGGGCAACTAATGAAAAACTGTTTTTT. Its protein product is CAWRHRATNEKLFF.

This sequence joins TRBV7-2 and TRBJ2-7; D perhaps matches TRBD2 (6 bases). CDR1 is SGHTA, CDR2 FQGNSA, per germline. The ends were cut back, 3 bases at V and 3 bases at J, with 21 bases in the middle. The CDR3 totals 17 residues. Here the CDR3 DNA reads TGTGCCAGCAGCTTCATTTTTGACGGGAGTTTTAACTACGAGCAGTACTTC. Its protein product is CASSFIFDGSFNYEQYF.

The chain links TRBV5-4 to TRBJ1-5; 7 nucleotides agree with TRBD1. V gave up 4 bases and J gave up 2 bases; unmatched junction bases: 9. Germline V gene lookup returns CDR1 SGHNT and CDR2 YYREEE (reference sequence). This CDR3 is 16 amino acids long. Here the CDR3 DNA reads TGTGCCAGCAGCCTGGATTTAGGACAGGGCAATCAGCCCCAGCATTTT. This sequence encodes CASSLDLGQGNQPQHF. Together with reference TRBV5-4 and TRBJ1-5, the CDR3 gives the full variable domain: ETGVTQSPTHLIKTRGQQVTLRCSSQSGHNTVSWYQQALGQGPQFIFQYYREEENGRGNFPPRFSGLQFPNYSSELNVNALELDDSALYLCASSLDLGQGNQPQHFGDGTRLSIL.

The chain combines TRBV10-3 with TRBJ1-1; D is undetermined. V shed 5 bases and J shed 1 base, with 8 bases lying between them. Per germline, CDR1 ENHRY and CDR2 SYGVKD. The CDR3 length is 13 residues. CDR3 loop: CAISPEQNTEAFF. The CDR3 bases are TGTGCCATCAGTCCGGAGCAGAACACTGAAGCTTTCTTT.

V gene TRBV6-6 combines with J gene TRBJ2-3, with a tentative D call TRBD2 (5 bases). The ends were cut back, 5 bases at V and 7 bases at J, with 7 bases in the middle. Germline-derived CDR1 and CDR2 are MNHNY and SVGAGI (reference sequence). CDR3 length: 11 amino acids. The CDR3 DNA reads TGTGCCAGCAGTACGGGGAATACGCAGTATTTT. As protein: CASSTGNTQYF.

V and J are TRBV27 and TRBJ2-3; tentatively, D is TRBD2 (5 bases). V lost 4 bases, J lost 2 bases, and 13 bases lay in between. The CDR3 sequence is 15 residues long. Per the germline V gene, CDR1 is MNHEY and CDR2 is SMNVEV (reference sequence). The CDR3 sequence is CASSSPRGFTDTQYF. The CDR3, as DNA: TGTGCCAGCAGTTCTCCCCGCGGGTTCACAGATACGCAGTATTTT.

V is TRBV5-1 and J is TRBJ2-1; D gene uncertain. The V gene lost 1 base and the J gene lost 11 bases, with 7 bases spanning the gap. Germline assignment: CDR1 SGHRS and CDR2 YFSETQ. The CDR3 is 11 residues long. DNA for the CDR3: TGCGCCAGCAGCTTGATGGGCCAGCAGTTCTTC. It specifies CASSLMGQQFF.

The rearrangement uses TRBV5-4 and TRBJ2-2; D is perhaps TRBD2 (6 bases). V lost 4 bases and J 0 bases, leaving 10 bases between the germline ends. Germline CDR1 and CDR2: SGHNT and YYREEE (reference sequence). The CDR3 runs to 15 residues. CDR3 bases: TGTGCCAGCAGCCCGGGAGTAACGAACACCGGGGAGCTGTTTTTT. It yields the protein CASSPGVTNTGELFF. Variable domain in full (rest from reference TRBV5-4 and TRBJ2-2): ETGVTQSPTHLIKTRGQQVTLRCSSQSGHNTVSWYQQALGQGPQFIFQYYREEENGRGNFPPRFSGLQFPNYSSELNVNALELDDSALYLCASSPGVTNTGELFFGEGSRLTVL.

This rearrangement joins TRBV28 to TRBJ2-5; maybe TRBD2 (6 bases). V gave up 4 bases and J gave up 4 bases, with 13 bases separating them. Germline CDR1 and CDR2: MDHEN and SYDVKM. The length of the CDR3 is 14 residues. For the CDR3, the DNA is TGTGCCAGCAGTTCCTGGGGAGGAGGAGAGACCCAGTACTTC. Translated: CASSSWGGGETQYF.